These T cell receptor beta chains were read from a single sample in a study of T cells in Graves' hyperthyroidism and ophthalmopathy. A single record per CDR3 protein comes from TCRdb applying MiXCR to the multiplex PCR reads. Among more than 350,000 distinct CDR3 sequences listed, roughly 15% were seen once. Sequencing was carried out using blood. Every receptor here comes from a woman aged 25-40 years with Graves' ophthalmopathy. Each CDR3 is given with its conserved first and last residue. The D gene is left open where the match is weak. Expanded clones get a size class; other rows say once, few or many, or leave the size out.

NA	17	few	TRBV27	TRBJ1-6	TGTGCCAGCAGTTTAGGCCAGCCCTACTCCTATAATTCACCCCTCCACTTT	CASSLGQPYSYNSPLHF
NA	11	many	TRBV29-1	TRBJ2-3	TGCAGCGTCCTTAGCGAGAATACGCAGTATTTT	CSVLSENTQYF
NA	13	many	TRBV2	TRBJ1-5	TGTGCCAGCGACCGGGGAAGCAATCAGCCCCAGCATTTT	CASDRGSNQPQHF
TRBD1	18	NA	TRBV7-9	TRBJ1-2	TGTGCCAGCAGCCCGACCACCTCATACGACAGGGAGGGGAGGGGCTACACCTTC	CASSPTTSYDREGRGYTF
NA	15	NA	TRBV5-6	TRBJ2-3	TGTGCCAGCAGCCTGGAGGGGATAAACACAGATACGCAGTATTTT	CASSLEGINTDTQYF
TRBD2	16	few	TRBV19	TRBJ2-2	TGTGCCAGTAGGCGGACTAGCGGGGGGAACACCGGGGAGCTGTTTTTT	CASRRTSGGNTGELFF
TRBD2	15	many	TRBV28	TRBJ2-3	TGTGCCAGCCACCTGACTAGCGGACGCACAGATACGCAGTATTTT	CASHLTSGRTDTQYF
NA	19	NA	TRBV20-1	TRBJ2-3	TGCACTGCTAGAGATCTGTCTCCAGCGGTCGGGTTTAGCACAGATACGCAGTATTTT	CTARDLSPAVGFSTDTQYF
TRBD1	11	many	TRBV30	TRBJ1-4	TGTGCCTGGAGTGAGGACAGGGAACTGTTTTTT	CAWSEDRELFF
NA	14	many	TRBV20-1	TRBJ2-3	TGCAGTGCTAGAGTGGGGGTTTCGGCAGATACGCAGTATTTT	CSARVGVSADTQYF
NA	15	many	TRBV11-3	TRBJ2-2	TGTGCCAGCAGCCGCTCAGGGTCGAACACCGGGGAGCTGTTTTTT	CASSRSGSNTGELFF
NA	15	NA	TRBV10-3	TRBJ1-5	TGTGCCATCAGTGAGCCGACAGGAGGCAATCAGCCCCAGCATTTT	CAISEPTGGNQPQHF
TRBD2	14	many	TRBV30	TRBJ2-3	TGTGCCTGGTCTAGCGGGGGGGCTAGGGATACGCAGTATTTT	CAWSSGGARDTQYF
NA	12	few	TRBV4-1	TRBJ1-4	TGCGCCAGCAGCCAAGACGGGACAAGACTGTTTTTT	CASSQDGTRLFF
NA	14	many	TRBV27	TRBJ1-4	TGTGCCAGCGGAGACCGCGGGGGTGGGGAAAAACTGTTTTTT	CASGDRGGGEKLFF
NA	16	many	TRBV3-1	TRBJ1-1	TGTGCCAGCAGCCCAAACGGGGGAACTAGGAACACTGAAGCTTTCTTT	CASSPNGGTRNTEAFF
NA	15	many	TRBV28	TRBJ1-5	TGTGCCAGCCACCACCCACGGACAGACAATCAGCCCCAGCATTTT	CASHHPRTDNQPQHF
NA	13	many	TRBV5-6	TRBJ1-1	TGTGCCAGCAGCTTCATCAGTAACACTGAAGCTTTCTTT	CASSFISNTEAFF
NA	14	NA	TRBV5-5	TRBJ2-2	TGTGCCAGCAGCTTGTCTTCGTTTACCGGGGAGCTGTTTTTT	CASSLSSFTGELFF
NA	13	many	TRBV6-1	TRBJ1-2	TGTGCCAGCAGGGTACAGGGACACTATGGCTACACCTTC	CASRVQGHYGYTF
NA	14	many	TRBV6-1	TRBJ1-6	TGTGCCAGCAGCGCCAGGGTTGAGGATTCACCCCTCCACTTT	CASSARVEDSPLHF
TRBD2	15	many	TRBV6-1	TRBJ2-3	TGTGCCAGCAACGCCGGGACTAGTTTTTCAGATACGCAGTATTTT	CASNAGTSFSDTQYF
NA	15	NA	TRBV7-9	TRBJ1-2	TGTGCCAGCAGTCCCTGGGGGGGAGCTAACTATGGCTACACCTTC	CASSPWGGANYGYTF
TRBD2	14	many	TRBV2	TRBJ2-4	TGTGCCAGCAGCTCGCGGGGGGGATTCAACATTCAGTACTTC	CASSSRGGFNIQYF
TRBD1	15	few	TRBV6-1	TRBJ1-6	TGTGCCAGCAGGGGGAACAGGGGGTATAATTCACCCCTCCACTTT	CASRGNRGYNSPLHF
NA	13	many	TRBV11-2	TRBJ2-1	TGTGCCAGCAGCTTAAGGTTGGCCCCTGAGCAGTTCTTC	CASSLRLAPEQFF
NA	14	many	TRBV18	TRBJ1-1	TGTGCCAGCTCATCACGGGACACCTTTATTGAAGCTTTCTTT	CASSSRDTFIEAFF
TRBD1	14	many	TRBV20-1	TRBJ1-5	TGCAGTGTAGTGGGGACAGGGGGCCATCAGCCCCAGCATTTT	CSVVGTGGHQPQHF
NA	15	many	TRBV14	TRBJ1-1	TGTGCCAGCAGCCAAGATCAGGGCAGGAACACTGAAGCTTTCTTT	CASSQDQGRNTEAFF
NA	14	NA	TRBV20-1	TRBJ2-5	TGCAGTGCCCTCGGAGGGGGGATCAAAGAGACCCAGTACTTC	CSALGGGIKETQYF
TRBD2	18	NA	TRBV4-2	TRBJ2-3	TGTGCCAGCAGCCTTCGGACTAGCGGGGGCCATAGCACAGATACGCAGTATTTT	CASSLRTSGGHSTDTQYF
TRBD1	13	NA	TRBV10-2	TRBJ1-2	TGCGCCAGTTGGGACAGGGAAGTCTATGGCTACACCTTC	CASWDREVYGYTF
TRBD2	15	many	TRBV20-1	TRBJ2-1	TGCAGTGCTATTGGGACTAGCGGGGTCGAGGATGAGCAGTTCTTC	CSAIGTSGVEDEQFF
TRBD2	21	many	TRBV3-1	TRBJ2-3	TGTGCCAGCAGCCAAGAAAGTAGTGGGGGACTAGCGGGGCTGGTGACAGATACGCAGTATTTT	CASSQESSGGLAGLVTDTQYF
TRBD1	18	many	TRBV15	TRBJ1-4	TGTGCCACCAGCAAAAGGACGGGACAGGGGGCCACTAATGAAAAACTGTTTTTT	CATSKRTGQGATNEKLFF
NA	17	many	TRBV30	TRBJ2-1	TGTGCCTGGCGTGCCTTCGGGGGGCGAGGCTCCTACAATGAGCAGTTCTTC	CAWRAFGGRGSYNEQFF
NA	13	NA	TRBV13	TRBJ2-2	TGTGCCAGCAGCTTCGACAACACCGGGGAGCTGTTTTTT	CASSFDNTGELFF
TRBD1	15	many	TRBV18	TRBJ1-2	TGTGCCAGCTCACAAGGACAGGGTTATGGATATGGCTACACCTTC	CASSQGQGYGYGYTF
TRBD2	16	many	TRBV12-3/TRBV12-4	TRBJ2-5	TGTGCCAGCAGTCCGGTTCCGGGACTAGGCCAAAAGACCCAGTACTTC	CASSPVPGLGQKTQYF
NA	14	many	TRBV2	TRBJ2-3	TGTGCCAGCAGTGTGGGCCAGAGCACAGATACGCAGTATTTT	CASSVGQSTDTQYF
NA	14	NA	TRBV2	TRBJ1-1	TGTGCCAGCAACTTCTACAGGGTGGACACTGAAGCTTTCTTT	CASNFYRVDTEAFF
NA	13	NA	TRBV5-1	TRBJ1-4	TGCGCCAGCAGCTTGCGGCCAAATGAAAAACTGTTTTTT	CASSLRPNEKLFF
TRBD2	11	many	TRBV11-2	TRBJ2-3	TGTGCCAGCGGAAAGCGGGGGAGGGAGTATTTT	CASGKRGREYF
NA	14	few	TRBV3-1	TRBJ1-5	TGTGCCAGCAGCCCCTATCCGGGTAGGCAGCCCCAGCATTTT	CASSPYPGRQPQHF
NA	12	NA	TRBV7-8	TRBJ2-5	TGTGCCAGCAGCTTCAACAGGGAGACCCAGTACTTC	CASSFNRETQYF
NA	15	many	TRBV30	TRBJ2-5	TGTGCCTGGAGGCGCCCGGGACTGCCGAGAGAGACCCAGTACTTC	CAWRRPGLPRETQYF
NA	12	many	TRBV2	TRBJ1-1	TGTGCCAGCAGAAGAGGGGACACTGAAGCTTTCTTT	CASRRGDTEAFF
NA	14	many	TRBV4-1	TRBJ2-3	TGCGCCAGCAGCCAGGGACCGCGTGAAGATACGCAGTATTTT	CASSQGPREDTQYF
NA	16	many	TRBV3-1	TRBJ1-2	TGTGCCAGCAGCCGGACATTTGCAGGAGCTAACTATGGCTACACCTTC	CASSRTFAGANYGYTF
TRBD1	14	many	TRBV30	TRBJ2-1	TGTGCCTGGAATCCCGGGACAGGGAGCAATGAGCAGTTCTTC	CAWNPGTGSNEQFF